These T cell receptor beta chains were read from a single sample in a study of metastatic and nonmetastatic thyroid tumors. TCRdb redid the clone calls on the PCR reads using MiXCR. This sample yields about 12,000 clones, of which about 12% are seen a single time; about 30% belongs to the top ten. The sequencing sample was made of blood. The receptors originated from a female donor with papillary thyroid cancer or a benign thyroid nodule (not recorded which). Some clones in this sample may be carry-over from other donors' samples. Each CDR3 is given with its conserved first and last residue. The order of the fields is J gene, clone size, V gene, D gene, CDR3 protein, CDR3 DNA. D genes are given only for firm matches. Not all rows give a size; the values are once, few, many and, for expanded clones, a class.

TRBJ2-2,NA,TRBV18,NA,CASSPRQAEATGELFF,TGCGCCAGCTCACCTCGGCAGGCGGAGGCCACCGGGGAGCTGTTTTTT
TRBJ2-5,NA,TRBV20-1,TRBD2,CSAGVIAGGAQETQYF,TGCAGTGCAGGGGTTATAGCGGGAGGGGCTCAAGAGACCCAGTACTTC
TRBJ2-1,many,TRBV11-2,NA,CASSSPASWNEQFF,TGTGCCAGCAGCTCCCCCGCTAGTTGGAATGAGCAGTTCTTC
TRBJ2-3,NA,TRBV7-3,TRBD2,CASSPWGGPTDTQYF,TGTGCCAGCAGCCCTTGGGGAGGGCCTACAGATACGCAGTATTTT
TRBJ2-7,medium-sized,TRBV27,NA,CASSLLRAPGRSFGEQYF,TGTGCCAGCAGTTTATTAAGGGCCCCCGGGAGATCATTCGGCGAGCAGTACTTC
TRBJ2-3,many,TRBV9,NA,CASSILAGDTQYF,TGTGCCAGCAGCATTCTAGCAGGAGATACGCAGTATTTT
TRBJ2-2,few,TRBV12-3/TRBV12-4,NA,CASSLRTIGAGELFF,TGTGCCAGCAGTTTGCGGACTATCGGGGCCGGGGAGCTGTTTTTT
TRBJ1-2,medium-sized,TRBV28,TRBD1,CASRESGTVNYGYTF,TGTGCCAGTAGAGAGTCCGGGACAGTTAATTATGGCTACACCTTC
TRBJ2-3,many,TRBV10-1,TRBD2,CASPRTSSFSTDTQYF,TGCGCCAGCCCCCGGACTAGCAGTTTCAGCACAGATACGCAGTATTTT
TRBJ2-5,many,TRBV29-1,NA,CASRQAQETQYF,TGCGCTTCGAGGCAGGCCCAAGAGACCCAGTACTTC
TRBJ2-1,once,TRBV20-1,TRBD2,CSARTSGRGHEQFF,TGCAGTGCTCGGACTAGCGGGAGGGGGCATGAGCAGTTCTTC
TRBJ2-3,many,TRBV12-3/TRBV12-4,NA,CASSPVGGGDTQYF,TGTGCCAGCAGCCCCGTGGGAGGGGGAGATACGCAGTATTTT
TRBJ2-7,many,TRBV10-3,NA,CATSPAWDTYEQYF,TGTGCCACGTCCCCAGCCTGGGACACCTACGAGCAGTACTTC
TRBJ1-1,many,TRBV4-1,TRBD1,CASSQTGTGGRTLNTEAFF,TGCGCCAGCAGCCAAACCGGGACAGGGGGCCGAACACTGAACACTGAAGCTTTCTTT
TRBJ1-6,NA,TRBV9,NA,CASSVDSGTF,TGTGCCAGCAGCGTAGACTCAGGGACCTTT
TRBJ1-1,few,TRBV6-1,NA,CASMGHTEAFF,TGTGCCAGCATGGGGCACACTGAAGCTTTCTTT
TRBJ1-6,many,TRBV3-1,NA,CASSQDRETFEPLHF,TGTGCCAGCAGCCAAGATCGGGAGACATTTGAACCCCTCCACTTT
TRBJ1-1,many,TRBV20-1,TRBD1,CSAGGTGEGHTEAFF,TGCAGTGCTGGGGGGACAGGGGAAGGGCATACTGAAGCTTTCTTT
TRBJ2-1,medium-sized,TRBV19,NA,CASSNSATSYNEQFF,TGTGCCAGTAGTAATTCCGCGACATCTTACAATGAGCAGTTCTTC
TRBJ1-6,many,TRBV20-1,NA,CSASAYRDSPLHF,TGCAGTGCTAGCGCCTACCGGGATTCACCCCTCCACTTT
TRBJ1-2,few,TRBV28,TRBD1,CASSSPGQGGDNYGYTF,TGTGCCAGCAGCTCACCGGGACAGGGTGGTGATAACTATGGCTACACCTTC
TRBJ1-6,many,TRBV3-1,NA,CASSQSVGELASPLHF,TGTGCCAGCAGCCAATCGGTGGGGGAGCTAGCTTCACCCCTCCACTTT
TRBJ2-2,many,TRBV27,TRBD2,CASSFSGVAGNTGELFF,TGTGCCAGCAGTTTCTCCGGGGTAGCGGGGAACACCGGGGAGCTGTTTTTT
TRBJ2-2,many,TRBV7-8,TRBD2,CASSLQPPGTSGPTGELFF,TGTGCCAGCAGCCTCCAGCCTCCCGGGACTAGCGGACCCACCGGGGAGCTGTTTTTT
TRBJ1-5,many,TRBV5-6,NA,CASSGSGNQPQHF,TGTGCCAGCAGCGGAAGCGGCAATCAGCCCCAGCATTTT
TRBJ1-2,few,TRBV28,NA,CASTEMGTSYGYTF,TGTGCCAGCACCGAAATGGGGACAAGCTATGGCTACACCTTC
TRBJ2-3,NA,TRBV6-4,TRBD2,CASSAGTSGGTQYF,TGTGCCAGCAGCGCCGGGACTAGCGGGGGTACGCAGTATTTT